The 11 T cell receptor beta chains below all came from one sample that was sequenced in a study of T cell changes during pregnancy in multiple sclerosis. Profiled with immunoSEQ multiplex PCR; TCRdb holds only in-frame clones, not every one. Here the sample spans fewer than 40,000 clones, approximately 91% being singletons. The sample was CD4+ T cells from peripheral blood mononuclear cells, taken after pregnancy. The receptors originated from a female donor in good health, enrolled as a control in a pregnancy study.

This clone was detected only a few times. CDR3 loop: CASTLAPAGNTEAFF. The CDR3 DNA reads TGTGCCAGCACCCTAGCGCCGGCAGGGAACACTGAAGCTTTCTTT. The chain combines TRBV13 with TRBJ1-1, with D uncertain. This CDR3 has 15 residues. CDR1 and CDR2 from the germline V gene are PRHDT and FYEKMQ (reference sequence). V lost 7 bases, J lost 1 base, and 16 bases lay in between.

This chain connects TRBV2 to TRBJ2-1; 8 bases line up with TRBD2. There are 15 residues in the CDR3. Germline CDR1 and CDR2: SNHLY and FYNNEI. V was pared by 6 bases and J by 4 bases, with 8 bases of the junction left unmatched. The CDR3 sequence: CASRRDGGGYNEQFF. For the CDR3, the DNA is TGTGCCAGCAGGAGAGACGGGGGGGGTTACAATGAGCAGTTCTTC.

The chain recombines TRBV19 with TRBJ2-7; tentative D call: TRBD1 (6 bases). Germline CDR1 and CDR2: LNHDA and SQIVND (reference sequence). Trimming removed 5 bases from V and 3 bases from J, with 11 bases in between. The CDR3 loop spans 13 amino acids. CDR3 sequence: CASSPGQLYEQYF. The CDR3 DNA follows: TGTGCCAGTAGTCCCGGACAGCTCTACGAGCAGTACTTC.

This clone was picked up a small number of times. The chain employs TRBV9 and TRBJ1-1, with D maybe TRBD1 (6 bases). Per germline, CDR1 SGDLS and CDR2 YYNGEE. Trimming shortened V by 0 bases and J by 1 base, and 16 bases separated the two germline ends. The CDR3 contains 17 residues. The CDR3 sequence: CASSVVGGGSSNTEAFF. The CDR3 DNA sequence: TGTGCCAGCAGCGTAGTAGGGGGGGGCAGTTCGAACACTGAAGCTTTCTTT. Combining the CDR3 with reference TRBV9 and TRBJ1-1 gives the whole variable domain DSGVTQTPKHLITATGQRVTLRCSPRSGDLSVYWYQQSLDQGLQFLIQYYNGEERAKGNILERFSAQQFPDLHSELNLSSLELGDSALYFCASSVVGGGSSNTEAFFGQGTRLTVV.

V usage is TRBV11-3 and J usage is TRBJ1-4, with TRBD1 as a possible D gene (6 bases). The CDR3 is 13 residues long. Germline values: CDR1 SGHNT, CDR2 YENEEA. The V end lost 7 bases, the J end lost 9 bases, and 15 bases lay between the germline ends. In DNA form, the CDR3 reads TGTGCCAGCACCGTGGCAGGGGAAAAAAAACTGTTTTTT. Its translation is CASTVAGEKKLFF.

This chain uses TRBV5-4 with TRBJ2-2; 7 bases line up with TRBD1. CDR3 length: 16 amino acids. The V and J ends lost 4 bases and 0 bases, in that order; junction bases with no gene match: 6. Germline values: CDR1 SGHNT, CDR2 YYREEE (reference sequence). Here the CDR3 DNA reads TGTGCCAGCAGCCCGCGACAGGGTTCGAACACCGGGGAGCTGTTTTTT. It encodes CASSPRQGSNTGELFF. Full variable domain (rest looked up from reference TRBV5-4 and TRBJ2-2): ETGVTQSPTHLIKTRGQQVTLRCSSQSGHNTVSWYQQALGQGPQFIFQYYREEENGRGNFPPRFSGLQFPNYSSELNVNALELDDSALYLCASSPRQGSNTGELFFGEGSRLTVL.

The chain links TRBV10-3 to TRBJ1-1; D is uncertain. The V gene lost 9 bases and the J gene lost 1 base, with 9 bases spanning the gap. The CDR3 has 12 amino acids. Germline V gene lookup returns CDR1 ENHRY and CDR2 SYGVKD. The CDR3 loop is CAMSTGNTEAFF. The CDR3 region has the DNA TGTGCCATGTCGACGGGGAACACTGAAGCTTTCTTT.

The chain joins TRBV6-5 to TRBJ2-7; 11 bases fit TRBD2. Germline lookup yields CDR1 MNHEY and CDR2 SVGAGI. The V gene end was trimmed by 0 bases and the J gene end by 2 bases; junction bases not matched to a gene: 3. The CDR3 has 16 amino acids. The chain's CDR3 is CASSYSTSGNPYEQYF. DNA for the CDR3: TGTGCCAGCAGTTACTCGACTAGCGGGAACCCCTACGAGCAGTACTTC.

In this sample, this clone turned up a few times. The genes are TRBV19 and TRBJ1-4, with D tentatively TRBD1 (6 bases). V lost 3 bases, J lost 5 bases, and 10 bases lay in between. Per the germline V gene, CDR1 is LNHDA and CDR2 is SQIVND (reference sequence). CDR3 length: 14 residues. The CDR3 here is CASSIGQGNEKLFF. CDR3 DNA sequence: TGTGCCAGTAGTATTGGCCAGGGGAATGAAAAACTGTTTTTT.

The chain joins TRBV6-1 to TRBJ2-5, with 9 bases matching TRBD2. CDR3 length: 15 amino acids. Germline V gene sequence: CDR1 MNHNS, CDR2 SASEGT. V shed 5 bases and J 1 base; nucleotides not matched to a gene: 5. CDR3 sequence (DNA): TGTGCCAGCAGTTCACTAGCGGGTATCCAAGAGACCCAGTACTTC. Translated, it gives CASSSLAGIQETQYF.

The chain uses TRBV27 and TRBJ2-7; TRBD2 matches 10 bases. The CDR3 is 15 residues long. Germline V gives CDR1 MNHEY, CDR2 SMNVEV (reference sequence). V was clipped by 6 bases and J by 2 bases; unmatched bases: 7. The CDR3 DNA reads TGTGCCAGCAGCCGGACTAGCGGTGTCCCCTACGAGCAGTACTTC. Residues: CASSRTSGVPYEQYF.